This note documents a single TCR beta chain sequence. Its antigen is not known. This specimen belongs to a study of OX40 agonist ivuxolimab in advanced cancers. Findings and caveats of the study: In a subset of nonresponders, normalized T-cell clonal expansion was also low.

The repertoire was sequenced with immunoSEQ multiplex PCR; TCRdb's copy has only in-frame clones and lacks some. The sample yields tens of thousands of clones, approximately 90% seen once. The germline gives CDR1 SGHRS, CDR2 YFSETQ. This CDR3 region has 13 residues. Unmatched junction bases numbered 3, after V lost 2 bases and J lost 5 bases. The TCR was taken from an adult with an advanced solid tumor such as melanoma, head and neck, liver or kidney cancer. The sequenced sample was CD4+ or CD8+ T cells sorted from blood, obtained in a trial of the OX40 agonist ivuxolimab. The rearrangement links TRBV5-1 to TRBJ2-5; TRBD2 matches at 7 bases. The CDR3 nucleotides are TGCGCCAGCAGCTTCGGGGGAGGGGAGACCCAGTACTTC. It translates to CASSFGGGETQYF.